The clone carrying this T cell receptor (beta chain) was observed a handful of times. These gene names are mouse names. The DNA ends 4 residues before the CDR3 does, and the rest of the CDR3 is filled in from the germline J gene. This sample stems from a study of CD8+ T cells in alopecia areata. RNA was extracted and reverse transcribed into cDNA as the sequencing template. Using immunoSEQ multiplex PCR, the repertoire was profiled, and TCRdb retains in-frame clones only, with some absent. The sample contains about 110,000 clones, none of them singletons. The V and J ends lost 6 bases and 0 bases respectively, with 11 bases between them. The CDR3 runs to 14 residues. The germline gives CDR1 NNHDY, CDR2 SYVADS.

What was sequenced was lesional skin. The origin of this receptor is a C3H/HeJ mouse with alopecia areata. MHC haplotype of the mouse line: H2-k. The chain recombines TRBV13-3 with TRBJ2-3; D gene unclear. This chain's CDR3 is CASTLKTSAETLYF. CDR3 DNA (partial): TGTGCCAGCACCCTTAAAACTAGTGCAGAA.